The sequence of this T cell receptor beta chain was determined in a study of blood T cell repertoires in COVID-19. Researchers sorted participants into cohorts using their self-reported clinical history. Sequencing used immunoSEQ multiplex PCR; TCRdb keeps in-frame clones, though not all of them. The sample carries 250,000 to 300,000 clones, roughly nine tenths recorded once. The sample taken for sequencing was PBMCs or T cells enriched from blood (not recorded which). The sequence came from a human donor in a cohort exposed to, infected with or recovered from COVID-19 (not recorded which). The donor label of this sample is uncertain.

This CDR3 is CASSLEVASETQYF. The DNA of the CDR3 is TGTGCCAGCAGCTTAGAGGTGGCTAGCGAGACCCAGTACTTC. The chain combines TRBV7-6 with TRBJ2-5, with D possibly TRBD2 on 5 matching bases. The CDR3 spans 14 residues. Trimming stripped 1 base from V and 5 bases from J, with 11 bases between. Germline V gene lookup returns CDR1 SGHVS and CDR2 FNYEAQ.